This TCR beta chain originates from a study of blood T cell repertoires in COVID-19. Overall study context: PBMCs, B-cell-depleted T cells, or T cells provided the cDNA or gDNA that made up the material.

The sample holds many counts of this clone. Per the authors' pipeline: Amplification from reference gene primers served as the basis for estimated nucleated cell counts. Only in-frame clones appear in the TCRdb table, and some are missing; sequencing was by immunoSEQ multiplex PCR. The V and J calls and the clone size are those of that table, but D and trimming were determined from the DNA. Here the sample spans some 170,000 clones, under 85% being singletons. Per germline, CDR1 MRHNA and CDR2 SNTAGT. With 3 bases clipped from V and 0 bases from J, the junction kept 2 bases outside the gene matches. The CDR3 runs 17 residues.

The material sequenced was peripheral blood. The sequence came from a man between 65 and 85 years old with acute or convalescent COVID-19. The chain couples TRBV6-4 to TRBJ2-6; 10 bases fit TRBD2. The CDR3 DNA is TGTGCCAGCAGTGAGGCTAGCGGGGGCTCTGGGGCCAACGTCCTGACTTTC. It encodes CASSEASGGSGANVLTF.